The sequence of this T cell receptor beta chain was determined in a study of blood T cell repertoires in COVID-19. Study-wide context: Samples representing acute and convalescent COVID-19 were sourced from the United States, Italy and Spain. In each case, the material was cDNA or gDNA derived from T cells, B-cell-depleted T cells, or PBMCs.

Authors' methods: Cell counts per sample came from amplifying reference gene primers. Profiling relied on immunoSEQ multiplex PCR, and the TCRdb table lists in-frame clones only, not all of them. D and trimming come from the DNA, and the V and J calls and clone size come from that table. Here the sample spans 100,000 to 150,000 clones, around 87% being singletons. The CDR3 consists of 19 residues. V lost 1 base and J lost 7; bases outside the gene matches: 15. CDR1 SGHDN and CDR2 FVKESK come from the germline V gene. This clonotype was sampled from a woman aged 55-70 years with acute or convalescent COVID-19. Input material: peripheral blood. The rearrangement joins TRBV14 to TRBJ2-1; 11 nucleotides line up with TRBD2. CDR3 in DNA: TGTGCCAGCAGCCAAGGTGCGGCTAGCGGGAGGATACGGGGGAATGAGCAGTTCTTC. Translation: CASSQGAASGRIRGNEQFF.